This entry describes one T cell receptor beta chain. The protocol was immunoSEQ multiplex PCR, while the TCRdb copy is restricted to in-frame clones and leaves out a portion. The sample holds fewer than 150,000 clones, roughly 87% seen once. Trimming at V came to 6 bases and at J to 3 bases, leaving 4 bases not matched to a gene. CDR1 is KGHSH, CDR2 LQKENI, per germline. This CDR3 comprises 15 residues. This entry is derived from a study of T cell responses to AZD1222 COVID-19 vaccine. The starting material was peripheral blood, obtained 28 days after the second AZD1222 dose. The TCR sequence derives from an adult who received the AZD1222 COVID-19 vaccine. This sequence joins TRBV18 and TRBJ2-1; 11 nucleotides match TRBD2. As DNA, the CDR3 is TGTGCCAGCTCGGTACTAGCGGGAGTCTACAATGAGCAGTTCTTC. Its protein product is CASSVLAGVYNEQFF.